The 18 T cell receptor beta chains in this list originate from one sample, sequenced in a study of T cells in Graves' hyperthyroidism and ophthalmopathy. Using RNA transcripts as the source, TCR beta CDR3 regions were amplified. The HTBI primer set served for first-round RT-PCR of the TCR CDR3. TCRdb called the multiplex PCR reads again in MiXCR, with one record for every CDR3 protein. The data contain over 650,000 distinct CDR3 sequences, roughly 15% of them singletons. The sample taken for sequencing was blood. Receptors originate from a young man with Graves' hyperthyroidism.

A single count supports this clonotype. The chain carries TRBV29-1 and TRBJ1-4; D remains unclear. V was clipped by 7 bases and J by 3 bases, with 12 bases between them. This CDR3 region has 13 residues. CDR1 SQVTM and CDR2 ANQGSEA come from the germline V gene. The CDR3 here is CSALATANEKLFF. As DNA, the CDR3 is TGCAGCGCCCTGGCTACAGCTAATGAAAAACTGTTTTTT.

This clonotype was observed a handful of times. The rearrangement links TRBV20-1 to TRBJ2-7; D perhaps matches TRBD1 (6 bases). CDR3 size: 15 residues. Trimming took off 0 bases at V and 0 bases at J, with 12 bases between the two ends. Germline CDR1 is DFQATT and CDR2 is SNEGSKA (reference sequence). The CDR3 DNA sequence: TGCAGTGCTAGAGATATTACAGGGAGCTCCTACGAGCAGTACTTC. It specifies CSARDITGSSYEQYF.

The table lists this clonotype with a few counts. The chain recombines TRBV20-1 with TRBJ2-1; 11 nucleotides agree with TRBD1. V trimming: 5 bases; J trimming: 1 base; junction bases outside the gene matches: 4. CDR1 and CDR2 (germline): DFQATT, SNEGSKA (reference sequence). The CDR3 contains 15 residues. Here the CDR3 reads CSAPGQGGSYNEQFF. CDR3 bases: TGCAGTGCTCCGGGACAGGGGGGGTCCTACAATGAGCAGTTCTTC.

This clonotype was observed a few times. J is TRBJ1-1 and V is TRBV29-1; maybe TRBD1 (5 bases). CDR1 and CDR2 (germline): SQVTM, ANQGSEA. The CDR3 covers 13 residues. Between the trimmed V and J ends, which lost 4 bases and 4 bases, there was a span of 13 bases. CDR3: CSVAGPVGTEAFF. CDR3 in DNA: TGCAGCGTTGCAGGGCCCGTGGGCACTGAAGCTTTCTTT.

This clonotype appeared many times. This chain uses TRBV20-1 with TRBJ2-3, with TRBD2 as a possible D gene (5 bases). The CDR3 is 14 residues long. The germline V gene has CDR1 DFQATT and CDR2 SNEGSKA (reference sequence). The germline V and J ends were trimmed by 0 bases and 2 bases, with 9 bases remaining between them. CDR3 bases: TGCAGTGCTAGAGAGGGGAGAGTCACAGATACGCAGTATTTT. Its protein product is CSAREGRVTDTQYF.

The rearrangement uses TRBV6-1 and TRBJ2-7, with a weak D call TRBD1 (6 bases). V lost 6 bases to trimming and J lost 4 bases, with 13 bases between them. The CDR3 extends over 13 amino acids. The germline V gene has CDR1 MNHNS and CDR2 SASEGT. The CDR3 protein is CASRATGIYEQYF. CDR3 DNA sequence: TGTGCCAGCAGAGCGACAGGAATTTACGAGCAGTACTTC.

This clonotype has more than one count but fewer than ten. The chain uses TRBV11-2 and TRBJ2-4; TRBD1 matches at 7 bases. The CDR3 spans 18 residues. V gave up 2 bases and J gave up 1 base; unmatched junction bases: 11. Germline-derived CDR1 and CDR2 are SGHAT and FQNNGV. In DNA form, the CDR3 reads TGTGCCAGCAGCTTACCGGTGGGGACAGTCGACGCCAAAAACATTCAGTACTTC. Protein sequence: CASSLPVGTVDAKNIQYF.

The rearrangement joins TRBV11-1 to TRBJ2-5; D ambiguous. Germline V gene lookup returns CDR1 SGHAT and CDR2 FQDESV (reference sequence). The CDR3 extends over 14 amino acids. V dropped 1 base and J dropped 4 bases, with 10 bases sitting between them. In DNA, the CDR3 is TGTGCCAGCAGCTTAGGAACAGCCCGAGAGACCCAGTACTTC. Residues: CASSLGTARETQYF.

The chain couples TRBV29-1 to TRBJ2-1; D is possibly TRBD2 (5 bases). This CDR3 region has 15 residues. The germline gives CDR1 SQVTM, CDR2 ANQGSEA. V was shortened by 5 bases and J by 10 bases, with 24 bases between the two germline ends. CDR3 sequence reads: CSVRLRWVVSNEQFF. The CDR3 DNA follows: TGCAGCGTTCGACTACGTTGGGTCGTCTCGAACGAGCAGTTCTTC.

With respect to this clonotype: This clone may be a read error of a much larger clone one base away. The chain is built from TRBV7-2 and TRBJ2-1; unclear D gene. The CDR3 runs to 14 residues. Germline V lookup: CDR1 SGHTA, CDR2 FQGNSA. CDR3: CGSSSLGWGNEQFF. DNA for the CDR3: TGTGGCAGCAGCTCCCTAGGGTGGGGCAATGAGCAGTTCTTC.

This clonotype was seen a few times. The chain is built from TRBV14 and TRBJ2-3; 8 nucleotides match TRBD2. This CDR3 has 15 amino acids. The V gene end was trimmed by 5 bases and the J gene end by 10 bases; junction bases not matched to a gene: 14. CDR1 is SGHDN and CDR2 is FVKESK in the germline V gene. The CDR3 loop is CASSDTSGLVESQYF. In DNA form, the CDR3 reads TGTGCCAGCAGCGACACCTCGGGACTAGTGGAATCGCAGTATTTT.

This clonotype was seen a few times. This sequence joins TRBV28 and TRBJ2-1; 15 bases are a match to TRBD2. The CDR3 runs 18 residues. Germline CDR1 and CDR2: MDHEN and SYDVKM. V shed 2 bases, J shed 8 bases, and the junction held 10 bases outside the gene matches. CDR3 residues: CASSLTTGTSGRFYEQFF. The CDR3 nucleotides read TGTGCCAGCAGTTTAACCACCGGGACTAGCGGGAGGTTCTATGAGCAGTTCTTC.

V is TRBV19 and J is TRBJ1-2; D uncertain. The germline gives CDR1 LNHDA, CDR2 SQIVND (reference sequence). This CDR3 is built from 13 residues. Trimming removed 6 bases from V and 5 bases from J, with 13 bases in between. The CDR3 reads CASREKGEYGYTF. The CDR3 nucleotides are TGTGCCAGTAGGGAAAAGGGAGAGTATGGCTACACCTTC.

Many counts were recorded for this clonotype. V and J are TRBV2 and TRBJ2-1; 8 nucleotides match TRBD1. Germline V gene sequence: CDR1 SNHLY, CDR2 FYNNEI. The CDR3 runs to 16 residues. J was trimmed by 0 bases and V by 5 bases; bases with no gene match: 6. The CDR3 DNA reads as TGTGCCAGCAGTTTCGACAGGGGTAGCTCCTACAATGAGCAGTTCTTC. Translated, it gives CASSFDRGSSYNEQFF.

This clonotype was seen at least ten times. The rearrangement uses TRBV27 and TRBJ2-1; D is possibly TRBD2 (6 bases). V lost 3 bases to trimming and J lost 5 bases, with 14 bases between them. This CDR3 is built from 15 residues. Germline assignment: CDR1 MNHEY and CDR2 SMNVEV (reference sequence). CDR3 nucleotides: TGTGCCAGCAGTTTGATTATGGGACTTCACAATGAGCAGTTCTTC. Translated, it gives CASSLIMGLHNEQFF.

About this clonotype itself: With a much larger clone just one base away, this may be a read error. V and J are TRBV7-9 and TRBJ2-7; a weak D match, TRBD2 (5 bases). The germline V gene has CDR1 SEHNR and CDR2 FQNEAQ (reference sequence). The CDR3 contains 14 residues. The chain's CDR3 is CASSPYPGVSERYF. The CDR3 DNA reads TGTGCCAGCAGCCCCTACCCCGGGGTAAGCGAGCGGTACTTC.

This clonotype turned up a few times. The chain recombines TRBV29-1 with TRBJ2-7; 10 nucleotides align to TRBD2. This CDR3 has 14 amino acids. Germline lookup yields CDR1 SQVTM and CDR2 ANQGSEA. The ends lost 3 bases at V and 0 bases at J; junction bases unmatched: 2. CDR3: CSVDRLAGSYEQYF. The CDR3 DNA reads TGCAGCGTTGATAGACTAGCGGGCTCCTACGAGCAGTACTTC.

This clonotype appeared a single time. Because it lacks the conserved phenylalanine or tryptophan at the end, this CDR3 is likely a read error. The chain has TRBV5-1 and TRBJ2-2; D remains ambiguous. CDR1 is SGHRS, CDR2 YFSETQ, per germline. This CDR3 is 13 amino acids long. Trimming left V 4 bases short and J 6 bases short, with 10 bases between. This chain's CDR3 is CASSKISPGELFL. DNA for the CDR3: TGCGCCAGCAGCAAGATCTCGCCCGGGGAGCTGTTTCTT.